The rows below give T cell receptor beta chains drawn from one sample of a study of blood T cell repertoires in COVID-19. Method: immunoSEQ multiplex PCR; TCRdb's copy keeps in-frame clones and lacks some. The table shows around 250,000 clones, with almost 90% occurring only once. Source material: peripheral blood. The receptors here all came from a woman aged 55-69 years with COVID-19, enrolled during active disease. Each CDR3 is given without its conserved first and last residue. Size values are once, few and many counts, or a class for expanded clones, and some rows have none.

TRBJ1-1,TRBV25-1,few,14,ASSVPAGERSTEAF
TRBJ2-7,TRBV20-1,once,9,SALGGYEQY
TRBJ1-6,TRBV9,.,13,ASSVGQGENSPLH
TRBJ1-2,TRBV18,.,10,ASSRLPYGYT
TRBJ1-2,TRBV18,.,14,ASSAGTGQGAHGYT
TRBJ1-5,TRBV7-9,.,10,ASSSLNQPQH
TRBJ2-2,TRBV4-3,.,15,ASSQGIGGFDTGELF
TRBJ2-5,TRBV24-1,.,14,ATSDPEWSYQETQY
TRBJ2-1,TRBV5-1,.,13,ASSLASHLYNEQF
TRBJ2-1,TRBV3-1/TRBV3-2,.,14,ASSQEPGLASNEQF
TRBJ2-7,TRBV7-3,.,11,ASSSGTVNEQY
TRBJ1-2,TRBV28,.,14,ASSFWSDSANYGYT
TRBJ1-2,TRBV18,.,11,ASSNDRAAGYT
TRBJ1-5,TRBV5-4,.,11,ASSQGLNQPQH
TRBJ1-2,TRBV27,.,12,ASSAGTGGFGYT
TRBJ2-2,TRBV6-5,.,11,ASSYRGTGELF
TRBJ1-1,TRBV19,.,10,ASSIQGSEAF
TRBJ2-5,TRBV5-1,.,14,ASSLVSSGAGETQY
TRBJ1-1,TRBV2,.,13,ASILETGGNTEAF
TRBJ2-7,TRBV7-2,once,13,ASSPPAGGGYEQY
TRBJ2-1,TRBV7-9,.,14,ASSSTSGAPPNEQF
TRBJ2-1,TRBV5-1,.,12,ASSLAAGGDEQF
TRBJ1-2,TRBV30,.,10,AWSVGGNGYT
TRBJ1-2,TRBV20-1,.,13,SASPRGGPNYGYT
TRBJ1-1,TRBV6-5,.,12,ASSRRAPGTEAF
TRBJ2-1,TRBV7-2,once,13,ASSLLGLAENEQF
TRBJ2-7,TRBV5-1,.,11,ASSLGLRFEQY
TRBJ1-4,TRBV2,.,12,ASTPQGVNEKLF
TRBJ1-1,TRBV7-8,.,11,ASSLAGGIEAF
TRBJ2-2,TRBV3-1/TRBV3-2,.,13,ASSHGQGYTGELF
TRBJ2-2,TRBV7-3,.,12,ASSKTGNTGELF
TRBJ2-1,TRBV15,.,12,ATSRDRGGREQF
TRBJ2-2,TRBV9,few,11,ASSLRDSGELF
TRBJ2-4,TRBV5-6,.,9,ASSVGNIQY
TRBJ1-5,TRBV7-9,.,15,ASSLTTGGYGNQPQH
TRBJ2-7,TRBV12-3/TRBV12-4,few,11,ASRTSGEYEQY
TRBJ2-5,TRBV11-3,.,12,ASSRDRAQETQY
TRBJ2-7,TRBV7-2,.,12,ASSLASGMYEQY
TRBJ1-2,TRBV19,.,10,ASSPGTYGYT
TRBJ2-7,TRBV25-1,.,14,ASSEGSGVSSYEQY
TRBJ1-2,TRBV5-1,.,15,ASRLLTGTAFGYGYT
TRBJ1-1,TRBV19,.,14,ASSRSRGIGNTEAF
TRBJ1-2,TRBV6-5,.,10,ASGPQGYGYT
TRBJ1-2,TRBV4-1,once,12,ASSARTGGYGYT
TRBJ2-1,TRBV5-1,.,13,ASSSTSFVINEQF
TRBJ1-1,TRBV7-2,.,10,ASSPRQGEAF
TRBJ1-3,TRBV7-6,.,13,ASSWGQGSGNTIY
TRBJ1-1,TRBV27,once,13,APGGPDRFGTEAF
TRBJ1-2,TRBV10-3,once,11,AITGTGDYGYT
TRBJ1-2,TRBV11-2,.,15,ASSSDGQGLPLLGYT
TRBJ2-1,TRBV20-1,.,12,SASGGVGRGEQF
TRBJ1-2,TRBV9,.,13,ASSSEIYLSGGYT
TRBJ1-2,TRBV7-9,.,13,ASSSPKSLSYGYT
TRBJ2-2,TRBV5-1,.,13,ASSLEGVRGGELF
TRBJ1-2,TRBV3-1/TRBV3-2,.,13,ASSPGTGEYAGYT
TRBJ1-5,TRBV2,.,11,ASTGQVNQPQH
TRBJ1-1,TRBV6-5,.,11,ASRVRGHTEAF